In its sample, the clone carrying this T cell receptor (beta chain) was seen many times. The entry originates in a study of tumor-infiltrating lymphocytes in primary liver carcinoma. As for the study in general: These patients were men and women whose ages were 30 to 69 years.

Blood RNA originated from unsorted whole blood, with germline DNA additionally extracted. TCR beta cDNA was reverse-transcribed from about 500 ng of total RNA. The reaction used a constant-region primer and ProtoScript II reverse transcriptase. For TCR beta, libraries were produced by three nested multiplex PCR rounds using slightly modified ARM-PCR. A C-beta reverse primer and TRBV1-TRBV30 forward primers served in each of the first two PCR rounds, at ten to eleven cycles apiece. TCRdb re-analysed the multiplex PCR reads in MiXCR, keeping a single row per CDR3 protein. The sample has 200,000 or so distinct CDR3 sequences; less than 75% are singletons. Germline V gene lookup returns CDR1 SGHNT and CDR2 YENEEA. V was cut by 2 bases and J by 5 bases, with 7 bases left in between. The CDR3 spans 13 residues.

The sample consisted of peripheral blood. This chain joins TRBV11-3 and TRBJ2-1; D remains unclear. The receptor's source is a woman in her sixties with primary liver carcinoma and hepatitis B virus infection. For the CDR3, the DNA is TGTGCCAGCAGCTTAATAGCAGACAATGAGCAGTTCTTC. Residues: CASSLIADNEQFF.